Shown below are 18 T cell receptor beta chains from a single sample sequenced in a study of cytomegalovirus exposure and HLA in healthy donors. Only in-frame clones appear in the TCRdb table, and some are missing; sequencing was by immunoSEQ multiplex PCR. The data contain some 110,000 clones, around 90% of them seen just once; the ten biggest clones take up 1.5% to 2%. The sample consisted of PBMCs. These receptors were taken from a woman younger than 35 in good health and CMV-seropositive.

This chain connects TRBV7-6 to TRBJ2-1, with 14 bases identical to TRBD2. V dropped 5 bases and J dropped 0; count of bases not matched to a gene: 6. CDR1 SGHVS and CDR2 FNYEAQ come from the germline V gene. There are 18 residues in the CDR3. The CDR3 here is CASSTWTSGGRSYNEQFF. The DNA of the CDR3 is TGTGCCAGCAGCACTTGGACTAGCGGGGGGCGCTCCTACAATGAGCAGTTCTTC.

The V and J genes are TRBV4-1 and TRBJ1-1; 8 nucleotides align to TRBD1. Germline V gene data show CDR1 as MGHRA and CDR2 as YSYEKL. With V trimmed by 7 bases and J by 6 bases, 16 bases remained unmatched. The CDR3 has 16 amino acids. CDR3: CASTKPGNRGSSEAFF. In DNA form, the CDR3 reads TGCGCCAGCACTAAACCGGGAAACAGGGGGTCATCTGAAGCTTTCTTT.

The J gene is TRBJ2-3, the V gene TRBV18, with D perhaps TRBD2 (6 bases). The CDR3 totals 15 residues. V was clipped by 3 bases and J by 4 bases, with 14 bases between them. The germline gives CDR1 KGHSH, CDR2 LQKENI. CDR3 amino acids: CASSPSGSGADTQYF. In DNA form, the CDR3 reads TGTGCCAGCTCACCCTCAGGTTCGGGGGCAGATACGCAGTATTTT.

This chain links TRBV19 with TRBJ2-7, with D possibly being TRBD2 (6 bases). This CDR3 is 15 amino acids long. In germline, CDR1 is LNHDA, CDR2 SQIVND (reference sequence). Deletions cut 1 base from V and 1 base from J, with 11 bases between. CDR3 sequence: CASSIVEGRSYEQYF. The CDR3 coding sequence is TGTGCCAGTAGTATAGTGGAGGGAAGGTCCTACGAGCAGTACTTC.

This clone was picked up one time. The DNA of the CDR3 is TGTGCCACCAGCAGAGAGGGAGGGGGTGGTGGCTACACCTTC. As protein: CATSREGGGGGYTF. This chain uses TRBV15 with TRBJ1-2; D is possibly TRBD1 (6 bases). Germline values: CDR1 LNHNV, CDR2 YYDKDF (reference sequence). The CDR3 spans 14 residues. The V gene lost 0 bases and the J gene lost 7 bases, with 12 bases spanning the gap. The entire variable domain, with the rest obtained from reference TRBV15 and TRBJ1-2, is as follows: DAMVIQNPRYQVTQFGKPVTLSCSQTLNHNVMYWYQQKSSQAPKLLFHYYDKDFNNEADTPDNFQSRRPNTSFCFLDIRSPGLGDTAMYLCATSREGGGGGYTFGSGTRLTVV.

This chain uses TRBV27 with TRBJ1-1; D is unresolved. Germline lookup yields CDR1 MNHEY and CDR2 SMNVEV (reference sequence). The CDR3 has 16 amino acids. With 7 bases removed from V and 3 bases from J, the gap between germline ends came to 21 bases. DNA for the CDR3: TGTGCCAGCAAATTGAGTTGGGCGAACACATACACTGAAGCTTTCTTT. It is translated as CASKLSWANTYTEAFF.

This sequence joins TRBV4-3 and TRBJ1-1; 8 bases map to TRBD1. V shed 3 bases and J 6 bases; nucleotides not matched to a gene: 6. This CDR3 comprises 14 residues. Germline V gene data show CDR1 as LGHNA and CDR2 as YSLEER. In DNA, the CDR3 is TGCGCCAGCAGCCACGCGAAACAGGGGGCTGAAGCTTTCTTT. As protein: CASSHAKQGAEAFF.

The chain combines TRBV27 with TRBJ2-3; tentatively, D is TRBD1 (6 bases). The germline CDR1 and CDR2 sequences are MNHEY and SMNVEV (reference sequence). This CDR3 is built from 15 residues. Trimming removed 3 bases from V and 11 bases from J, with 21 bases in between. CDR3 coding DNA: TGTGCCAGCAGTTTCCTGGGGTCAAAACAGGGCCTGCAGTATTTT. This gives the protein CASSFLGSKQGLQYF.

The chain carries TRBV6-6 and TRBJ2-2; D is perhaps TRBD2 (6 bases). Per the germline V gene, CDR1 is MNHNY and CDR2 is SVGAGI (reference sequence). The CDR3 runs to 16 residues. V lost 0 bases and J 5 bases, leaving 13 bases between the germline ends. CDR3 sequence: CASSYSKLAFTGELFF. The CDR3 DNA is TGTGCCAGCAGTTACTCGAAACTAGCATTTACCGGGGAGCTGTTTTTT.

CDR3 amino acids: CASSPQGVNYGYTF. The CDR3 DNA is TGTGCCAGCTCACCCCAGGGGGTAAACTATGGCTACACCTTC. The chain couples TRBV18 to TRBJ1-2, with 7 bases that match TRBD1. CDR1 KGHSH and CDR2 LQKENI come from the germline V gene. This CDR3 spans 14 amino acids. V shed 3 bases, J shed 2 bases, and the junction held 3 bases outside the gene matches.

This chain joins TRBV27 and TRBJ2-1; D might be TRBD2 (5 bases). Germline CDR1 is MNHEY and CDR2 is SMNVEV (reference sequence). V lost 6 bases and J lost 0, with 12 bases in between. This CDR3 has 15 amino acids. CDR3 coding DNA: TGTGCCAGCAGACCAGACTATAGCTCCTACAATGAGCAGTTCTTC. Protein: CASRPDYSSYNEQFF.

V gene TRBV5-1 combines with J gene TRBJ2-5, with 8 bases matching TRBD1. The ends lost 1 base at V and 2 bases at J; junction bases unmatched: 7. The CDR3 consists of 16 residues. Germline loops: CDR1 SGHRS, CDR2 YFSETQ. CDR3 region: CASSLIPTGDQETQYF. The DNA for the CDR3 is TGCGCCAGCAGCTTGATACCGACAGGGGATCAAGAGACCCAGTACTTC.

This clone appeared once. The chain links TRBV2 to TRBJ2-2; D unresolved. CDR3 length: 12 amino acids. V lost 3 bases to trimming and J lost 8 bases, with 7 bases between them. The germline gives CDR1 SNHLY, CDR2 FYNNEI. For the CDR3, the DNA is TGTGCCAGCAGTGACTCCAGTGGGGAGCTGTTTTTT. Translating it yields CASSDSSGELFF.

The CDR3 nucleotides are TGTGCCAGCAGTTACACGGGGAACACTGAAGCTTTCTTT. Protein: CASSYTGNTEAFF. This chain joins TRBV27 and TRBJ1-1; D unresolved. The germline V gene has CDR1 MNHEY and CDR2 SMNVEV (reference sequence). The CDR3 runs 13 residues. The V end lost 4 bases, the J end lost 1 base, and 7 bases lay between the germline ends.

The gene calls are TRBV7-2 and TRBJ1-1; 8 bases align to TRBD1. The CDR3 covers 15 residues. V trimming: 5 bases; J trimming: 4 bases; junction bases outside the gene matches: 9. Germline CDR1 is SGHTA and CDR2 is FQGNSA. CDR3 residues: CASSRANRGGTEAFF. The CDR3 DNA follows: TGTGCCAGCAGCAGAGCCAACAGGGGGGGCACTGAAGCTTTCTTT. Filled out from reference TRBV7-2 and TRBJ1-1, the complete variable domain reads GAGVSQSPSNKVTEKGKDVELRCDPISGHTALYWYRQSLGQGLEFLIYFQGNSAPDKSGLPSDRFSAERTGGSVSTLTIQRTQQEDSAVYLCASSRANRGGTEAFFGQGTRLTVV.

The genes are TRBV19 and TRBJ2-6; D is unclear. The CDR3 contains 16 residues. Trimming pared 2 bases from V and 0 bases from J, leaving 8 bases between. CDR1 is LNHDA, CDR2 SQIVND, per germline (reference sequence). The CDR3 DNA sequence: TGTGCCAGTAGTATATCGGCGGCCTCTGGGGCCAACGTCCTGACTTTC. Amino acids: CASSISAASGANVLTF.

The genes are TRBV7-9 and TRBJ2-5; 7 bases agree with TRBD2. This CDR3 comprises 15 residues. Trimming cost V 2 bases and J 5 bases; bases outside gene matches: 8. Looked up from germline, CDR1 is SEHNR and CDR2 is FQNEAQ (reference sequence). This CDR3 is CASSLSAGREETQYF. CDR3 in DNA: TGTGCCAGCAGCTTATCGGCAGGGCGGGAGGAGACCCAGTACTTC.

In DNA form, the CDR3 reads TGCGCCAGCAGCCAAGACTCCCGAGCGGAAGGGGAGACCCAGTACTTC. It encodes CASSQDSRAEGETQYF. The chain uses TRBV4-1 and TRBJ2-5; maybe TRBD2 (5 bases). The germline CDR1 and CDR2 sequences are MGHRA and YSYEKL. The CDR3 is made up of 16 amino acids. Trimming left V 0 bases short and J 5 bases short, with 16 bases between.